The source of this TCR beta chain is a study of T cell responses to AZD1222 COVID-19 vaccine. Whole-study findings and limits: Vaccination with two AZD1222 doses was followed by a rise in Spike-specific TCR breadth and depth.

Clones were read by immunoSEQ multiplex PCR, and TCRdb kept only the in-frame ones, dropping some. The data contain approximately 160,000 clones, 85% to 95% of them singletons. The V end was cut by 0 bases, the J end by 3 bases, with 7 bases between. CDR1 SGHRS and CDR2 YFSETQ come from the germline V gene. This CDR3 contains 15 residues. This clone was detected a few times. Antigen unknown. Other DNA sequences in this sample translate to the same CDR3. The specimen comprised peripheral blood, sampled on day 0 of AZD1222 vaccination. The chain joins TRBV5-1 to TRBJ1-6; D is unclear. This clonotype was sampled from an adult in good health. The DNA for the CDR3 is TGCGCCAGCAGCTTGGAGGGAATCTATAATTCACCCCTCCACTTT. Protein product: CASSLEGIYNSPLHF.